This TCR beta chain was identified in a study of T cell changes during pregnancy in multiple sclerosis. The assay was immunoSEQ multiplex PCR, and TCRdb's table has in-frame clones only and misses some. The table has some 87,000 clones, roughly 92% seen once. Trimming at V came to 8 bases and at J to 2 bases, leaving 7 bases not matched to a gene. The CDR3 is made up of 14 amino acids. Germline values: CDR1 MNHEY, CDR2 SMNVEV (reference sequence). The chain employs TRBV27 and TRBJ1-2; the match to TRBD1 covers 8 bases. The sample in question was CD4+ T cells from peripheral blood mononuclear cells, obtained before pregnancy. The sequence was obtained from a female donor with multiple sclerosis, enrolled in a pregnancy study. The CDR3 sequence: CASSRQGSNYGYTF. The CDR3 DNA sequence: TGTGCCAGCTCTAGACAGGGGTCAAACTATGGCTACACCTTC.